The clone carrying this T cell receptor (beta chain) came up once. Antigen unknown. Time point reported: week 11, during vaccination. Doses consisted of 300 ug of mutant IDH1 20-mer peptide each, paired with topical imiquimod. Donors had new IDH1-mutant astrocytomas of WHO grade 3 or 4 (ATRX-lost). The data belong to a study of a mutant IDH1 vaccine in newly diagnosed glioma. The wider study: Eight vaccinations went to patients in weeks 1, 3, 5, 7, 11, 15, 19, 23. Treated patients were roughly 62% male, 37.5% female, mean age about 41 years. Overall study findings and caveats: Pseudoprogression seemed unlinked to shifts in top peripheral T cell clonotypes.

Profiled with immunoSEQ multiplex PCR; TCRdb holds only in-frame clones, not every one. Of 100,000 to 120,000 clones detected, 85% to 90% appear once; the ten largest clones hold 0.6% to 0.7%. From germline, CDR1 is SGHNT and CDR2 YYREEE (reference sequence). The CDR3 is 15 residues long. V lost 4 bases and J 1 base, leaving 13 bases between the germline ends. J is TRBJ2-3 and V is TRBV5-4; the D gene is possibly TRBD2 (6 bases). The receptor's source is a woman aged 45-60 years with glioma. This sample comprised PBMCs, obtained from a glioma patient whose treatment included an IDH1 peptide vaccine. The CDR3 coding sequence is TGTGCCAGCAGCCTCCTGGGGGGTGGCACAGATACGCAGTATTTT. As protein: CASSLLGGGTDTQYF.